The sequence of this TCR beta chain was determined in a study of blood T cell repertoires in COVID-19. Study at large: The United States, Italy and Spain supplied acute and convalescent COVID-19 samples. Sources were T cells, B-cell-depleted T cells, or PBMCs; the material itself was cDNA or gDNA.

In the authors' methods: By means of reference gene primer amplification, nucleated cell counts were estimated. Repertoires were generated with immunoSEQ multiplex PCR, while TCRdb's copy carries only in-frame clones and drops some. V, J and clone size are those of that table, while D and trimming were read from the DNA. Of about 69,000 clones in the sample, about 85% were seen once. The sequence came from a man older than 75 with acute or convalescent COVID-19. The sequenced sample consisted of peripheral blood.

The CDR3 DNA is TGTGCCATCAGTGACCCTGGACTAGCGGGCACAGATACGCAGTATTTT. It yields the protein CAISDPGLAGTDTQYF. This sequence joins TRBV10-3 and TRBJ2-3; 10 nucleotides match TRBD2. The germline V gene has CDR1 ENHRY and CDR2 SYGVKD. Trimming at V came to 3 bases and at J to 1 base, leaving 4 bases not matched to a gene. The CDR3 runs to 16 residues.